This is a list of T cell receptor beta chains from one sample in a study of cytomegalovirus exposure and HLA in healthy donors. The protocol was immunoSEQ multiplex PCR, while the TCRdb copy is restricted to in-frame clones and leaves out a portion. The sample gives 150,000 to 200,000 clones, around 85% of which show up once; 15% to 20% is in the top ten. Sequenced: PBMCs. Receptors were obtained from a man aged 18-30 years in good health and CMV-seropositive. Each CDR3 is given with its conserved first and last residue. The order of the fields is CDR3 length, D gene, J gene, V gene, clone size, CDR3 protein, CDR3 DNA. The D gene is left open where the match is weak. Where a row states a size, it is once, few, many or the class of an expanded clone; other rows omit it.

16,TRBD2,TRBJ2-2,TRBV10-1,many,CASSEGWEGRTGELFF,TGCGCCAGCAGTGAGGGATGGGAGGGCCGCACCGGGGAGCTGTTTTTT
13,NA,TRBJ1-5,TRBV6-5,NA,CASSSQVDQPQHF,TGTGCCAGCAGTTCACAGGTCGATCAGCCCCAGCATTTT
15,NA,TRBJ2-7,TRBV28,NA,CASGSLGVSSYEQYF,TGTGCCAGCGGATCCCTCGGAGTAAGCTCCTACGAGCAGTACTTC
13,NA,TRBJ1-2,TRBV6-5,NA,CASRPTAYYGYTF,TGTGCCAGCCGACCAACAGCCTACTATGGCTACACCTTC
14,TRBD1,TRBJ1-1,TRBV5-1,NA,CASSPGDSDTEAFF,TGCGCCAGCAGCCCGGGGGACAGTGACACTGAAGCTTTCTTT
12,TRBD1,TRBJ1-1,TRBV28,NA,CASSGTGGKAFF,TGTGCCAGCAGTGGGACAGGTGGTAAGGCTTTCTTT
18,NA,TRBJ2-2,TRBV5-4,few,CASSLAINRKGGTGELFF,TGTGCCAGCAGCTTGGCCATTAACAGGAAAGGGGGCACCGGGGAGCTGTTTTTT
16,TRBD1,TRBJ1-2,TRBV6-5,once,CASSYLTGGRGYGYTF,TGTGCCAGCAGTTACCTGACAGGGGGAAGAGGGTATGGCTACACCTTC
19,TRBD2,TRBJ2-2,TRBV29-1,NA,CSVEAFTSGGARVTGELFF,TGCAGCGTTGAAGCTTTTACTAGCGGGGGGGCGAGGGTCACCGGGGAGCTGTTTTTT
15,TRBD2,TRBJ2-1,TRBV6-5,few,CASSYGGSSYNEQFF,TGTGCCAGCAGTTACGGCGGGAGCTCCTACAATGAGCAGTTCTTC
14,TRBD1,TRBJ1-2,TRBV5-4,NA,CASSSGTGSFDYTF,TGTGCCAGCAGTTCCGGGACAGGGTCGTTTGACTACACCTTC
14,NA,TRBJ2-7,TRBV5-5,NA,CASSLGQGGAEQYF,TGTGCCAGCAGCTTGGGCCAGGGAGGTGCCGAGCAGTACTTC